A selection of T cell receptor beta chains follows, all from one sample in a study of post-analysis software for immune sequencing data. In TCRdb, the PCR reads were re-called with MiXCR into one record per CDR3 protein. The table lists 400,000 to 500,000 distinct CDR3 sequences, approximately 42% of them singletons. The specimen was blood. The receptors shown here come from a girl aged 2 to 10 with multiple sclerosis. CDR3s include the opening cysteine and the closing phenylalanine or tryptophan.

>TRBJ2-1|TRBV7-2
CASSLPGGNEQFF
>TRBJ1-5|TRBV7-9
CASAFGNQPQHF
>TRBJ2-3|TRBV24-1
CATSDLRAADTQYF
>TRBJ2-1|TRBV6-5
CASRNTRRAYNEQFF
>-|TRBV6-2/TRBV6-3
CASSPRQGGIYEQYF
>TRBJ2-2|TRBV27
CASSTKGTGVFGGELFF
>TRBJ2-7|TRBV4-2
CASSPWPNSYEQYF
>-|TRBV5-1
CARSPSPSGGTLTYEQYF
>TRBJ2-1|TRBV15
CATTAGFRAGGNSYNEQFF
>TRBJ2-3|TRBV27
CASSFPGGTQYF
>TRBJ2-1|TRBV4-3
CASSQDLAGGLPFDNEQFF
>TRBJ2-7|TRBV20-1
CSARLAGVGREQYF
>TRBJ2-3|TRBV12-3/TRBV12-4
CASSLSGTSGTDTQYF
>TRBJ2-7|TRBV7-8
CASSLAKLTYEQYF
>TRBJ1-4|TRBV5-1
CASSLEGSHEKLFF
>TRBJ2-7|TRBV2
CASTWDLGPSYEQYF
>TRBJ2-3|TRBV7-9
CASSLKNVRAPPDTQYF